This TCR beta chain was obtained from a study of OX40 agonist ivuxolimab in advanced cancers. Study at large: Of mixed ages from about 23 to 79 and averaging approximately 60 years, the group was over 80% male. Broader study findings: Nonresponders, in some cases, also had low normalized T-cell clonal expansion.

The V and J ends lost 0 bases and 0 bases respectively, with 6 bases between them. This CDR3 has 14 residues. The germline V gene has CDR1 MNHEY and CDR2 SVGAGI. Libraries were prepared by immunoSEQ multiplex PCR; TCRdb keeps only in-frame clonotypes and omits some of them. The sample includes over 90,000 clones, roughly 94% of them seen just once. About this clone: The antigen remains undetermined.

The clonotype comes from an adult with an advanced solid tumor such as melanoma, head and neck, liver or kidney cancer. The input for sequencing was CD4+ or CD8+ T cells sorted from blood, taken in a trial of the OX40 agonist ivuxolimab. The V call is TRBV6-5, the J call TRBJ2-7; D assignment may be TRBD1 or TRBD2 (5 bases each). Written as DNA, the CDR3 is TGTGCCAGCAGTTACTCGGGGGACTCCTACGAGCAGTACTTC. It translates to CASSYSGDSYEQYF.